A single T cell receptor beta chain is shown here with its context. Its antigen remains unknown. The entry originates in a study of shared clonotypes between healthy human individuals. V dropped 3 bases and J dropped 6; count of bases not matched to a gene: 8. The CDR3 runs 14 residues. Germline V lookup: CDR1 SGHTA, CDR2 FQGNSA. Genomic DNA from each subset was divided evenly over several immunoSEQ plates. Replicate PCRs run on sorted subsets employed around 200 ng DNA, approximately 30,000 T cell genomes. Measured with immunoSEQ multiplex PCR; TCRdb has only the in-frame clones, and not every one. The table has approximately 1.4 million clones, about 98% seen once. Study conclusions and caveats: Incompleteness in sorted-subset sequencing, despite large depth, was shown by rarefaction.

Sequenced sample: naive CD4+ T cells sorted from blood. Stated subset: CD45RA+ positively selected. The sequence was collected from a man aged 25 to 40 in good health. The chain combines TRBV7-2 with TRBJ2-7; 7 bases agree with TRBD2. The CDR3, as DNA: TGTGCCAGCAGCTTGGTCAGCGGGGCCCGCGAGCAGTACTTC. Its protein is CASSLVSGAREQYF.